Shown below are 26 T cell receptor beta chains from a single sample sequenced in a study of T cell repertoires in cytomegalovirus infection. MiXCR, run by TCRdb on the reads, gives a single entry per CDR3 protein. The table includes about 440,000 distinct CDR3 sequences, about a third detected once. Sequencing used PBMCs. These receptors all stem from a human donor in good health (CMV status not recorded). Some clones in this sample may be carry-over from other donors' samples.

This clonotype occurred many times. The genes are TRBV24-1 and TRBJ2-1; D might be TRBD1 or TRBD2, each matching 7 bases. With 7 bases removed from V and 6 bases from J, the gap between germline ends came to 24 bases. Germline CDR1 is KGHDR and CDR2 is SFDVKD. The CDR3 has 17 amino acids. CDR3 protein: CATSDDIRDSGVNEQFF. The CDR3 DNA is TGTGCCACCAGCGACGATATCCGGGACAGCGGGGTCAATGAGCAGTTCTTC.

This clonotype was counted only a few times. The CDR3 region is CASSIQSNTGELFF. The CDR3 DNA reads TGTGCCAGTAGTATCCAATCGAACACCGGGGAGCTGTTTTTT. The V and J genes are TRBV19 and TRBJ2-2; D gene ambiguous. The germline V gene has CDR1 LNHDA and CDR2 SQIVND (reference sequence). Trimming removed 3 bases at V and 0 bases at J, with 5 bases between. This CDR3 contains 14 residues.

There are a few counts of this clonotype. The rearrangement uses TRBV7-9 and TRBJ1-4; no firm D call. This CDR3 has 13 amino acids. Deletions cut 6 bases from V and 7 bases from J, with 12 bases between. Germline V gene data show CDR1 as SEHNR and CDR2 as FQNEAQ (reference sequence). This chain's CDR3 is CASSSSWGEKLFF. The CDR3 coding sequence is TGTGCCAGCAGTTCCTCTTGGGGTGAAAAACTGTTTTTT. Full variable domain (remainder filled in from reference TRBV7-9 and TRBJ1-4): DTGVSQNPRHKITKRGQNVTFRCDPISEHNRLYWYRQTLGQGPEFLTYFQNEAQLEKSRLLSDRFSAERPKGSFSTLEIQRTEQGDSAMYLCASSSSWGEKLFFGSGTQLSVL.

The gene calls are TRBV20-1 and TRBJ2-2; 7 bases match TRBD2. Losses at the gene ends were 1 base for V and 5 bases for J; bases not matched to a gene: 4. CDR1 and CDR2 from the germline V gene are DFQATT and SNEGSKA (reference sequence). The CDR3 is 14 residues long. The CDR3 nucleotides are TGCAGTGCTAGAGGTGGCGGGGGAACCGGGGAGCTGTTTTTT. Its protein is CSARGGGGTGELFF.

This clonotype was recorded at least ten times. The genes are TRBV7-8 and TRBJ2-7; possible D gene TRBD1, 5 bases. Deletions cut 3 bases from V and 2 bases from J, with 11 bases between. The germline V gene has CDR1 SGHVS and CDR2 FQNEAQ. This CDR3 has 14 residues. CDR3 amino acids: CASSFSDRAYEQYF. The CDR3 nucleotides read TGTGCCAGCAGCTTTAGTGACAGAGCCTACGAGCAGTACTTC.

The CDR3 nucleotides read TGTGCCAGTAGAACGGACAGGGGGTGGCCTAGGGATCAGCCCCAGCATTTT. As protein: CASRTDRGWPRDQPQHF. The J gene is TRBJ1-5, the V gene TRBV19; the match to TRBD1 covers 10 bases. The V segment lost 6 bases and the J segment 5 bases; nucleotides outside the gene matches: 13. Germline lookup yields CDR1 LNHDA and CDR2 SQIVND (reference sequence). This CDR3 region has 17 residues.

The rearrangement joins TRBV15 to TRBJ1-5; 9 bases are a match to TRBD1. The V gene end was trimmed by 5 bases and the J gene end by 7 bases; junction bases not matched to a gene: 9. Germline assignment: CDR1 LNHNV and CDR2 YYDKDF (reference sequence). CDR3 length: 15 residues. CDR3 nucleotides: TGTGCCACCAGCGCGGACAGGGGCGCCGGGCAGCCCCAGCATTTT. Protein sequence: CATSADRGAGQPQHF.

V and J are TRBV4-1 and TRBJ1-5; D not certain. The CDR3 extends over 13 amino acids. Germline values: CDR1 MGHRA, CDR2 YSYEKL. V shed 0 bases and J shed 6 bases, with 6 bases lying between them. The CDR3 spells CASSQDGGQPQHF. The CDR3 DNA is TGCGCCAGCAGCCAAGATGGTGGTCAGCCCCAGCATTTT.

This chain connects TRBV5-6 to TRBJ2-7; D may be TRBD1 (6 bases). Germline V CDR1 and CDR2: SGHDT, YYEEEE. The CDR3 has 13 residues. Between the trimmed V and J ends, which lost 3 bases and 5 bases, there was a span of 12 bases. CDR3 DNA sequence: TGTGCCAGCAGCTCCGGGACATACAACGAGCAGTACTTC. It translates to CASSSGTYNEQYF.

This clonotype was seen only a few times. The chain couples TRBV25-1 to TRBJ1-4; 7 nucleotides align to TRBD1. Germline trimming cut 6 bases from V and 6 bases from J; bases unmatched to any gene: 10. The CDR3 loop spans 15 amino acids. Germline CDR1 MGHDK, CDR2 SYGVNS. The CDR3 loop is CASRGTTGMDEKLFF. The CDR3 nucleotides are TGTGCCAGCAGGGGGACGACAGGGATGGATGAAAAACTGTTTTTT.

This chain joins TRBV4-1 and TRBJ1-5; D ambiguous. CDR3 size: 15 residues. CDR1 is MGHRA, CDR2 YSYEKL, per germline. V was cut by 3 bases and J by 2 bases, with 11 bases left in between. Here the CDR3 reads CASSHARPGNQPQHF. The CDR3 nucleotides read TGCGCCAGCAGCCACGCAAGGCCCGGCAATCAGCCCCAGCATTTT.

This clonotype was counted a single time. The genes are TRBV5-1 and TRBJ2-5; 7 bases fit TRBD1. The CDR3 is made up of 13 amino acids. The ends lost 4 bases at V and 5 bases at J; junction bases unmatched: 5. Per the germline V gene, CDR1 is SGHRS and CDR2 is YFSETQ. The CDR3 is CASSQGQYETQYF. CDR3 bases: TGCGCCAGCAGCCAGGGACAGTACGAGACCCAGTACTTC.

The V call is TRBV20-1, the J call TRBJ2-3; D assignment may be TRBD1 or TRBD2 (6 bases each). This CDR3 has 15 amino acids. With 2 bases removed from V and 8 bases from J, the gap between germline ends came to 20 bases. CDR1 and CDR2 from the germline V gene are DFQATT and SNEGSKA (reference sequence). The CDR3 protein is CSARLGGGSLTTQYF. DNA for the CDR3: TGCAGTGCTAGATTGGGGGGCGGATCTCTCACTACGCAGTATTTT.

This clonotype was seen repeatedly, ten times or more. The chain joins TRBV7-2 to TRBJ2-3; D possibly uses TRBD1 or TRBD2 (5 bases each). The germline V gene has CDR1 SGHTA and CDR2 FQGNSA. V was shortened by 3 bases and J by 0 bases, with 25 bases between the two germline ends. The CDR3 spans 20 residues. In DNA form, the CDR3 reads TGTGCCAGCAGCTTCACTTTCTCATCCCGGGGCCTCACAAGCACAGATACGCAGTATTTT. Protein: CASSFTFSSRGLTSTDTQYF.

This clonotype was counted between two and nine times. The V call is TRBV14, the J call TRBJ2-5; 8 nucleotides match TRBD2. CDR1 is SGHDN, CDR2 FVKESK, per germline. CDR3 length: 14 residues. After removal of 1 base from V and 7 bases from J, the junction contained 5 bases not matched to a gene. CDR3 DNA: TGTGCCAGCAGCCAAGGTAGCGGGGCCGGGACCCAGTACTTC. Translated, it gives CASSQGSGAGTQYF.

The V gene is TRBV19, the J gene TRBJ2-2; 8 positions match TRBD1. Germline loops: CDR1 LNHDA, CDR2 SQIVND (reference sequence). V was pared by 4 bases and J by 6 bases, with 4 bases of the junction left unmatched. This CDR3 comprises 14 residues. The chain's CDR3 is CASSTTGVAGELFF. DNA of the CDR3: TGTGCCAGTAGTACGACAGGGGTCGCCGGGGAGCTGTTTTTT.

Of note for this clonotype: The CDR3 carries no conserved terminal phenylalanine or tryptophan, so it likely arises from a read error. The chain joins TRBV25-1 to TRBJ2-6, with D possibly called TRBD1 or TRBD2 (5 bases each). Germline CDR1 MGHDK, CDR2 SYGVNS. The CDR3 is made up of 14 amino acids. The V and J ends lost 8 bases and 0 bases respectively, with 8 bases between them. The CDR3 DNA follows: TGTGCCAGCCGGGACGACTCTGGGGCCAACGTCCTGACTTGC. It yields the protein CASRDDSGANVLTC.

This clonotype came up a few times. For the CDR3, the DNA is TGTGCCAGCAGCGCTAGAGACAGGGCCTGGTACGAGCAGTACTTC. Translated: CASSARDRAWYEQYF. This chain connects TRBV7-2 to TRBJ2-7, with 7 nucleotides matching TRBD1. Germline CDR1 and CDR2: SGHTA and FQGNSA. Trimming removed 5 bases from V and 4 bases from J; junction bases left unmatched: 11. The CDR3 extends over 15 amino acids.

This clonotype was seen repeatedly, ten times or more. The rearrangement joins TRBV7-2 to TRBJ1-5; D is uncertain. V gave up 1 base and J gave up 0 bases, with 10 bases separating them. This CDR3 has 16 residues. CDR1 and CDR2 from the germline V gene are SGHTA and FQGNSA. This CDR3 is CASSLEDGYSNQPQHF. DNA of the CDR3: TGTGCCAGCAGCTTAGAAGACGGATATAGCAATCAGCCCCAGCATTTT.

CDR3 nucleotides: TGTGCCAGCAGCTTAGCCTCCGGGGTCCCGAACACTGAAGCTTTCTTT. Translation gives CASSLASGVPNTEAFF. This chain links TRBV7-9 with TRBJ1-1; D not certain. V was pared by 0 bases and J by 1 base, with 12 bases between. The germline gives CDR1 SEHNR, CDR2 FQNEAQ (reference sequence). This CDR3 has 16 amino acids.

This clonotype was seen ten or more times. The CDR3 region has the DNA TGTGCCAGCACCTCTTATTCTGGGGGTGCAACTAATGAAAAACTGTTTTTT. This codes for CASTSYSGGATNEKLFF. The rearrangement joins TRBV7-2 to TRBJ1-4, with a tentative D call TRBD1 (5 bases). The ends were cut back, 7 bases at V and 0 bases at J, with 18 bases in the middle. Germline values: CDR1 SGHTA, CDR2 FQGNSA. The CDR3 totals 17 residues.

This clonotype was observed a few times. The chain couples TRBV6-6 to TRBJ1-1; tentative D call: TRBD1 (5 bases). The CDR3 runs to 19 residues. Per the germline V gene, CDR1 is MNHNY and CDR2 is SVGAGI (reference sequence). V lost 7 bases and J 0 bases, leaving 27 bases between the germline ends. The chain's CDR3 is CASITPPLTGRKMNTEAFF. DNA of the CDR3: TGTGCCAGCATCACGCCCCCGTTAACAGGTAGAAAAATGAACACTGAAGCTTTCTTT.

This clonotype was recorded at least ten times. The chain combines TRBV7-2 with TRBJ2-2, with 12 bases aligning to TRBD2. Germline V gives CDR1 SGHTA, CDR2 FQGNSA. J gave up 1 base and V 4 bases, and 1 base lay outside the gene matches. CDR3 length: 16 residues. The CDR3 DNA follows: TGTGCCAGCAGCTCGGGACTAGCGGGGAACACCGGGGAGCTGTTTTTT. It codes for CASSSGLAGNTGELFF.

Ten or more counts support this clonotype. The CDR3 nucleotides are TGTGCCAGCAGCCCCAGGGGTGCATACAATGAGCAGTTCTTC. Protein: CASSPRGAYNEQFF. The genes are TRBV7-2 and TRBJ2-1; TRBD1 might be the D (6 bases). Trimming cost V 5 bases and J 4 bases, with 12 bases left between them. The CDR3 is 14 residues long. Germline assignment: CDR1 SGHTA and CDR2 FQGNSA.

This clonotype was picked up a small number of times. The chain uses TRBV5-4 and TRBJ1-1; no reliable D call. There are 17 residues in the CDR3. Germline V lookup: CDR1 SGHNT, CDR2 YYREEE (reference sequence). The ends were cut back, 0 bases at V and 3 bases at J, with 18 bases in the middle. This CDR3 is CASSLGVAGLADTEAFF. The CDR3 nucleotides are TGTGCCAGCAGCTTGGGAGTAGCTGGGCTTGCGGACACTGAAGCTTTCTTT.

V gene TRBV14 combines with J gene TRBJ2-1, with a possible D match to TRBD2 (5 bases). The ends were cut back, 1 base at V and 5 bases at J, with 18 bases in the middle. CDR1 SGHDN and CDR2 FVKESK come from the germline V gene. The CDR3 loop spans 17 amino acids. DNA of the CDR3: TGTGCCAGCAGCCAAGTCGGTCGGGGTCCGATCGACAATGAGCAGTTCTTC. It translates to CASSQVGRGPIDNEQFF.